The rows below give T cell receptor beta chains drawn from one sample of a study of blood T cell repertoires in COVID-19. Assay used: immunoSEQ multiplex PCR; TCRdb lists only in-frame clones, some missing. The sample carries around 170,000 clones, roughly 70% recorded once. The sample taken for sequencing was peripheral blood. These receptors all come from a woman of 80 years or more with acute or convalescent COVID-19. The conserved cysteine and the conserved F or W are not part of the CDR3 here. Each record gives: CDR3 length, V gene, CDR3 protein.

13 | TRBV18 | ASSPRAREETEAF
17 | TRBV7-8 | ASSRQGLAGAPLMDTQY
13 | TRBV9 | ASSGSGSPYNEQF
11 | TRBV14 | ASSQDLGQPQH
10 | TRBV30 | AWASGTDTQY
14 | TRBV7-8 | ASSLRSGGDTGELF
14 | TRBV7-9 | ASSPQGDFRAGELF
9 | TRBV19 | ARTGRTEAF
11 | TRBV2 | ASSEGGITEAF
13 | TRBV9 | ASSAGTSGYNEQF
14 | TRBV5-1 | ASNPGGTSGQETQY
13 | TRBV11-1 | ASSLEGQGSDTQY
11 | TRBV29-1 | SAQTGGINEQF
15 | TRBV27 | ASSSHGSAGGLDTQY
12 | TRBV29-1 | SVRSGSWVDTQY
12 | TRBV10-1 | ASSGTQMNTEAF
12 | TRBV2 | ASRQGLITGELF
14 | TRBV11-2 | ASSLGQTSGANVLT
13 | TRBV28 | ASSLGQGNNYGYT
11 | TRBV6-2/TRBV6-3 | ASSDTKGYGYT
12 | TRBV7-9 | ASSPGQELYGYT
14 | TRBV7-2 | ASSLVRTGDNSPLH
10 | TRBV10-2 | ASSWIVAPQH
12 | TRBV6-2/TRBV6-3 | ASSYWQGLSEAF